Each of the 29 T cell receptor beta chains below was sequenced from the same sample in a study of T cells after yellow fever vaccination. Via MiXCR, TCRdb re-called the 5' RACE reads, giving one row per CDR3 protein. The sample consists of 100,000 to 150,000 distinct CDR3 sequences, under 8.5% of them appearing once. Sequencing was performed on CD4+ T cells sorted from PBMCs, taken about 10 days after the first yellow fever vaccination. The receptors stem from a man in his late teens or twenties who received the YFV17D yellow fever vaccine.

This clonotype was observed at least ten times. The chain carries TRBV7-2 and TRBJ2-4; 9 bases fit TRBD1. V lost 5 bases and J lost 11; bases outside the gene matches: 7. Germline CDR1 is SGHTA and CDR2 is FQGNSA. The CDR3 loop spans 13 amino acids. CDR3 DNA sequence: TGTGCCAGCAGCCCGGACAGGGGAAATCTTCAGTACTTC. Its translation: CASSPDRGNLQYF.

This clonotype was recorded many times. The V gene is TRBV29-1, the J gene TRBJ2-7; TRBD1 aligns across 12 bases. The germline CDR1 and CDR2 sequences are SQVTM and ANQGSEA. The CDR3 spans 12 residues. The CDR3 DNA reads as TGCAGTGCCGGGACAGGGGGCAACGAGCAGTACTTC. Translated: CSAGTGGNEQYF.

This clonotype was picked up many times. The CDR3 loop reads CASSPPRGRLSQETQYF. The CDR3, as DNA: TGTGCCAGCAGCCCACCTCGAGGGCGGCTATCCCAAGAGACCCAGTACTTC. The V call is TRBV7-2, the J call TRBJ2-5; perhaps TRBD2 as D (5 bases). The V and J ends lost 5 bases and 1 base respectively, with 20 bases between them. The CDR3 length is 17 residues. Germline values: CDR1 SGHTA, CDR2 FQGNSA.

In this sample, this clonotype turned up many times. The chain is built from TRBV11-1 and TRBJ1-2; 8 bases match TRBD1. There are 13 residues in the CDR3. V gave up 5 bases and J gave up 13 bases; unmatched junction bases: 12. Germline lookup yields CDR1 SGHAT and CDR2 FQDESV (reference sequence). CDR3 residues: CASSPGTGRLGTF. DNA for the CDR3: TGTGCCAGCAGCCCAGGGACAGGTCGTCTCGGCACCTTC.

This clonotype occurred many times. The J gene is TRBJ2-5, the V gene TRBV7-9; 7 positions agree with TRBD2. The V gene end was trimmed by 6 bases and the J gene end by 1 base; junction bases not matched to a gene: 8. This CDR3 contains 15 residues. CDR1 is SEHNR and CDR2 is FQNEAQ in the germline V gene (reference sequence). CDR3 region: CASSRERDFQETQYF. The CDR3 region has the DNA TGTGCCAGCAGTCGTGAGCGGGATTTCCAAGAGACCCAGTACTTC.

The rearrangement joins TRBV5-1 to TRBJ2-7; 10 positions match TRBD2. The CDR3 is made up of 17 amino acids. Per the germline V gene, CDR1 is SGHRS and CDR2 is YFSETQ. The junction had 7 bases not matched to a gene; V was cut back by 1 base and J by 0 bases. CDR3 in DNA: TGCGCCAGCAGCTTGAGTAGCGGGGGGCCGAGCTCCTACGAGCAGTACTTC. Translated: CASSLSSGGPSSYEQYF.

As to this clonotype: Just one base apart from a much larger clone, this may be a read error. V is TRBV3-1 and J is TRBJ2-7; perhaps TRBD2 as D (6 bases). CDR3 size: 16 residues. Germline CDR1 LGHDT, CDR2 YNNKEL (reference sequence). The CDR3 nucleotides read TGTGTCAGCAGCCAAGACGGGAGCAGGGTCGTGCGGGAGCAGTACTTC. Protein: CVSSQDGSRVVREQYF.

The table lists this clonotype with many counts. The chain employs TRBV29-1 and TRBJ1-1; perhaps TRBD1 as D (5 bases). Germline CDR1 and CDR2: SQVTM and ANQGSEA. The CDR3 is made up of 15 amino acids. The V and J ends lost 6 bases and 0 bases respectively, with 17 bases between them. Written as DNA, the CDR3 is TGCAGCGTAGGAACAGGTTGGGGCATGAACACTGAAGCTTTCTTT. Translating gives CSVGTGWGMNTEAFF.

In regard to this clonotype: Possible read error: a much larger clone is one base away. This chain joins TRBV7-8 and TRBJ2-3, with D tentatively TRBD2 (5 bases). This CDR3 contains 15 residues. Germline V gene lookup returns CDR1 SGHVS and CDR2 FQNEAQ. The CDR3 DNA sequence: TGTGCCAGCAGCTTCCCAGCGGCGATCACAGATACGAAGTATTTT. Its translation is CASSFPAAITDTKYF. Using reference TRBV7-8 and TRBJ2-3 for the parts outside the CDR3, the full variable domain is GAGVSQSPRYKVAKRGQDVALRCDPISGHVSLFWYQQALGQGPEFLTYFQNEAQLDKSGLPSDRFFAERPEGSVSTLKIQRTQQEDSAVYLCASSFPAAITDTKYFGPGTRLTVL.

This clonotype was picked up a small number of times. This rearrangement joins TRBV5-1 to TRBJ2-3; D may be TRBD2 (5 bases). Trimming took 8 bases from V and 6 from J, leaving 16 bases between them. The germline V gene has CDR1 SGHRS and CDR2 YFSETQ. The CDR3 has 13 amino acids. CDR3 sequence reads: CASQGIPGDTQYF. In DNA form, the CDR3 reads TGCGCCAGTCAAGGGATCCCGGGGGATACGCAGTATTTT.

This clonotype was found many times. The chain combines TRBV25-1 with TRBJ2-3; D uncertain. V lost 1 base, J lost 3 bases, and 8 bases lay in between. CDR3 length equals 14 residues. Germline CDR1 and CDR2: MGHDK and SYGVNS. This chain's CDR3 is CASSEFFGTDTQYF. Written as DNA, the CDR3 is TGTGCCAGCAGTGAATTTTTCGGAACAGATACGCAGTATTTT.

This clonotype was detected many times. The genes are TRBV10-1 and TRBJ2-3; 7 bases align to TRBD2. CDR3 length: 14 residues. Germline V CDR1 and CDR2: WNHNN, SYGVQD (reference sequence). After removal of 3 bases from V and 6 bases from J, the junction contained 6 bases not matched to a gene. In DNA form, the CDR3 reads TGCGCCAGCAGTGATCGTCTGCGGGGGGATACGCAGTATTTT. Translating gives CASSDRLRGDTQYF.

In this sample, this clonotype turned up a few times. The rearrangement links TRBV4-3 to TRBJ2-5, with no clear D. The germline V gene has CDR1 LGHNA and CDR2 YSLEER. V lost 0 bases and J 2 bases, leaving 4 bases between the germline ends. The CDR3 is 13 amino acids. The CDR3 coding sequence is TGCGCCAGCAGCCAAGAACCACAAGAGACCCAGTACTTC. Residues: CASSQEPQETQYF.

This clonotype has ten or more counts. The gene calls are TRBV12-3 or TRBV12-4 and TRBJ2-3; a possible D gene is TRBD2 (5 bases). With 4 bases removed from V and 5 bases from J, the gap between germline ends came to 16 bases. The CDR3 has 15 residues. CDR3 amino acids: CASSSPSREGDTQYF. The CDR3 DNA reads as TGTGCCAGCAGTTCCCCCAGCAGAGAGGGAGATACGCAGTATTTT.

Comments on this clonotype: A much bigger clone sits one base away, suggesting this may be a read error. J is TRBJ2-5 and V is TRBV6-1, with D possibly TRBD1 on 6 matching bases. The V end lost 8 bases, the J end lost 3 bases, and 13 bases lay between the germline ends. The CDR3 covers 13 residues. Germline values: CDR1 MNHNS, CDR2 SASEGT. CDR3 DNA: TGTGCCAGCCCTTCCTGGACAGAAGAGACCCAGTACTTC. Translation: CASPSWTEETQYF.

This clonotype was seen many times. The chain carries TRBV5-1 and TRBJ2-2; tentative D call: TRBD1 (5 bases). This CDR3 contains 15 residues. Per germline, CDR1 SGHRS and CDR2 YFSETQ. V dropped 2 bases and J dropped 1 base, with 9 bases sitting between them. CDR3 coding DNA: TGCGCCAGCAGCTTTGGGGCGGTGAACACCGGGGAGCTGTTTTTT. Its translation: CASSFGAVNTGELFF.

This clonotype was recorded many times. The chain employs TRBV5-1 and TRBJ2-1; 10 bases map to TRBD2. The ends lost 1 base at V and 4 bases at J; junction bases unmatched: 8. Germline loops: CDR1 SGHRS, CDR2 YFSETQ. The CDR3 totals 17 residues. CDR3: CASSLTSGGASYNEQFF. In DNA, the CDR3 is TGCGCCAGCAGCTTGACGAGCGGGGGGGCGTCGTACAATGAGCAGTTCTTC.

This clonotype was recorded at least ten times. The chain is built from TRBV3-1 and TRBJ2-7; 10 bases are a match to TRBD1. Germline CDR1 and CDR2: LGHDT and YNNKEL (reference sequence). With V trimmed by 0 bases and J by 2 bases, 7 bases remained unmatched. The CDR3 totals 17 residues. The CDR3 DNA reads TGTGCCAGCAGCCAAGATAGACAGGGGGCTTTAACCTACGAGCAGTACTTC. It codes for CASSQDRQGALTYEQYF.

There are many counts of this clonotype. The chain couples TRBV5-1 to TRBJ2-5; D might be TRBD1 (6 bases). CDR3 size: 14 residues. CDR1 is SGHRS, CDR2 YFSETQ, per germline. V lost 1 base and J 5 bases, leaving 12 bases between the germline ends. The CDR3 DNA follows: TGCGCCAGCAGCTTGCTGGCAGGGGACGAGACCCAGTACTTC. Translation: CASSLLAGDETQYF.

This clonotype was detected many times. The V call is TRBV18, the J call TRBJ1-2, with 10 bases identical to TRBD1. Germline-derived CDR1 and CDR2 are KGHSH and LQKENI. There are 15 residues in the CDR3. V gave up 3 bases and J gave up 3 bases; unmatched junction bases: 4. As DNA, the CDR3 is TGTGCCAGCTCACCCCAGGGACAGGGGCACTATGGCTACACCTTC. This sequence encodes CASSPQGQGHYGYTF.

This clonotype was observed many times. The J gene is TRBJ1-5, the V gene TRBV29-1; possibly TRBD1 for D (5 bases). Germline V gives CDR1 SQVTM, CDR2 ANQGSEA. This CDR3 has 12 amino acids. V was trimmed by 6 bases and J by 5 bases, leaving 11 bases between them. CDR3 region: CSVADSYQPQHF. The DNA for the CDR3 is TGCAGCGTGGCTGACAGCTATCAGCCCCAGCATTTT.

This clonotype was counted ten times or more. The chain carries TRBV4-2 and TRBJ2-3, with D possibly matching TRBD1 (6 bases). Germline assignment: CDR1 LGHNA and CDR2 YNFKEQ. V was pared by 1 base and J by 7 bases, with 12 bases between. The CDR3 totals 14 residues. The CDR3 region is CASSQASTGNTQYF. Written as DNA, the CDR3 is TGTGCCAGCAGCCAAGCTTCGACAGGAAATACGCAGTATTTT.

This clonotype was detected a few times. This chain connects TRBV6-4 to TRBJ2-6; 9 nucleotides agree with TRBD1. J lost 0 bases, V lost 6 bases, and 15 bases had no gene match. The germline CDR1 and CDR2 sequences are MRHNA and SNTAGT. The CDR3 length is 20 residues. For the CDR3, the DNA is TGTGCCAGCAGATTCTACGTACCGGGACAGGGTTTCTCTGGGGCCAACGTCCTGACTTTC. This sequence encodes CASRFYVPGQGFSGANVLTF.

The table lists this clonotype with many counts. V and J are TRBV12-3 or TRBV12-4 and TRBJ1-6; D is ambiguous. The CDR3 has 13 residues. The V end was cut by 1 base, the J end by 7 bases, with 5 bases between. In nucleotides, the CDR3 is TGTGCCAGCAGTTTAGAATTCAATTCACCCCTCCACTTT. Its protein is CASSLEFNSPLHF.

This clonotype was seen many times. CDR3 region: CASSLVPEVNTEAFF. DNA for the CDR3: TGTGCCAGCAGCTTAGTGCCGGAGGTCAACACTGAAGCTTTCTTT. The rearrangement joins TRBV7-2 to TRBJ1-1, with no clear D. Germline V gives CDR1 SGHTA, CDR2 FQGNSA. Trimming cost V 1 base and J 2 bases, with 11 bases left between them. This CDR3 is 15 amino acids long.

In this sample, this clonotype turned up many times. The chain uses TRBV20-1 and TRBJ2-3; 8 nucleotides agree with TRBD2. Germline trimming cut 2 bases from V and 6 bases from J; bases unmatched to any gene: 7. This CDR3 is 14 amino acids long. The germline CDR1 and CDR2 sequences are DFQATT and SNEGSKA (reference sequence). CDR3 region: CSARQTSGADTQYF. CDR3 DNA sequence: TGCAGTGCTAGACAAACTAGCGGCGCCGATACGCAGTATTTT.

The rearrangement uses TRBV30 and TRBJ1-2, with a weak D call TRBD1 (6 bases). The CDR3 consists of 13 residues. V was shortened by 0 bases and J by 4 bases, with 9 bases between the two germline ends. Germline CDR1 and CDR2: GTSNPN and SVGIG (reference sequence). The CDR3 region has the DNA TGTGCCTGGAGTGTCCAGGGGAGCTATGGCTACACCTTC. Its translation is CAWSVQGSYGYTF.

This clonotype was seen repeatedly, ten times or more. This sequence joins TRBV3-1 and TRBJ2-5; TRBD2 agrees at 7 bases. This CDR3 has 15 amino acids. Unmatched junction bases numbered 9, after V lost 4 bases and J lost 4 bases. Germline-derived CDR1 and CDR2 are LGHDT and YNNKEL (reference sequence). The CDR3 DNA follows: TGTGCCAGCAGCCCACATTCCGGGGGGTTAGAGACCCAGTACTTC. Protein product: CASSPHSGGLETQYF.

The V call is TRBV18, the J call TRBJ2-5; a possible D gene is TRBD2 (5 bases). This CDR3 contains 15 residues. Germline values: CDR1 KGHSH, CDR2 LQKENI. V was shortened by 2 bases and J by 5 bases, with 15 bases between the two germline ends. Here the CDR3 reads CASSPLLSRGETQYF. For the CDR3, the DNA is TGTGCCAGCTCACCATTGCTTAGCCGCGGGGAGACCCAGTACTTC.